The 15 T cell receptor beta chains reported below all come from one sample, sequenced in a study of T cell changes during pregnancy in multiple sclerosis. Here immunoSEQ multiplex PCR was the method, and the copy in TCRdb shows in-frame clones only, minus some. Of around 40,000 clones detected, roughly nine tenths appear once; the ten largest clones hold 1% to 1.5%. The material sequenced was CD4+ T cells from peripheral blood mononuclear cells, taken in the first trimester of pregnancy. Receptor source: a female donor with multiple sclerosis, enrolled in a pregnancy study.

This clone was picked up a small number of times. The chain has TRBV2 and TRBJ2-7; TRBD2 matches at 9 bases. This CDR3 contains 13 residues. The V gene end was trimmed by 1 base and the J gene end by 8 bases; junction bases not matched to a gene: 3. CDR1 and CDR2 from the germline V gene are SNHLY and FYNNEI. This CDR3 is CASSEGLAVQQYF. The CDR3 nucleotides read TGTGCCAGCAGTGAAGGACTAGCGGTACAGCAGTACTTC.

This chain joins TRBV6-1 and TRBJ2-7; D is ambiguous. Germline lookup yields CDR1 MNHNS and CDR2 SASEGT. V shed 0 bases and J shed 4 bases, with 10 bases lying between them. The CDR3 length is 14 residues. In DNA form, the CDR3 reads TGTGCCAGCAGTGAAGCGGTGAAACAGTACGAGCAGTACTTC. Its translation is CASSEAVKQYEQYF.

This clone occurred a few times. J is TRBJ2-7 and V is TRBV4-2, with 10 bases fitting TRBD2. Germline CDR1 LGHNA, CDR2 YNFKEQ. The V gene end was trimmed by 0 bases and the J gene end by 5 bases; junction bases not matched to a gene: 4. The CDR3 has 15 amino acids. The CDR3 is CASSQELAGGHEQYF. CDR3 coding DNA: TGTGCCAGCAGCCAAGAGTTAGCGGGAGGCCACGAGCAGTACTTC.

By share of the sample, this clone is medium-sized (0.01 to 0.1%). The chain uses TRBV6-4 and TRBJ2-3; perhaps TRBD2 as D (6 bases). V lost 6 bases and J 2 bases, leaving 15 bases between the germline ends. Germline values: CDR1 MRHNA, CDR2 SNTAGT. This CDR3 region has 15 residues. DNA of the CDR3: TGTGCCAGCAGGAGTGGCGGGGTCGACACAGATACGCAGTATTTT. This translates into CASRSGGVDTDTQYF.

The chain recombines TRBV7-6 with TRBJ2-1; tentatively, D is TRBD2 (6 bases). CDR1 is SGHVS and CDR2 is FNYEAQ in the germline V gene. Trimming left V 1 base short and J 2 bases short, with 12 bases between. The CDR3 has 16 amino acids. CDR3 protein: CASSLDWAGTYNEQFF. Here the CDR3 DNA reads TGTGCCAGCAGCTTAGATTGGGCGGGAACCTACAATGAGCAGTTCTTC.

This chain uses TRBV29-1 with TRBJ2-1, with TRBD1 matching over 7 bases. The trim removed 0 bases at V and 4 bases at J, leaving 9 bases unmatched. Germline V gives CDR1 SQVTM, CDR2 ANQGSEA. The CDR3 spans 16 residues. CDR3 DNA: TGCAGCGTTGAAGATATAGGGGGCCCTAGATACAATGAGCAGTTCTTC. Amino acid sequence: CSVEDIGGPRYNEQFF.

The V call is TRBV6-1, the J call TRBJ1-5, with TRBD1 as a possible D gene (6 bases). Germline CDR1 reads MNHNS; CDR2 reads SASEGT. This CDR3 comprises 14 residues. V lost 0 bases, J lost 7 bases, and 10 bases lay in between. The CDR3 region has the DNA TGTGCCAGCAGTGAAGCACAGGGTCGGCAGCCCCAGCATTTT. Protein sequence: CASSEAQGRQPQHF.

The genes are TRBV21-1 and TRBJ2-2; TRBD1, the table's D call, lacks a check against the DNA. TRBV21-1 is listed as a pseudogene. The CDR3 extends over 18 amino acids. The DNA for the CDR3 is TGTGCCAGCAGCAAAAGAGGCTACAGGGGAAAGGACACCGGGGAGCTGTTTTTT. This sequence encodes CASSKRGYRGKDTGELFF.

V gene TRBV18 combines with J gene TRBJ2-7; 9 bases map to TRBD1. This CDR3 is built from 15 residues. Germline V gene data show CDR1 as KGHSH and CDR2 as LQKENI. V lost 3 bases to trimming and J lost 6 bases; unmatched junction nucleotides: 9. The chain's CDR3 is CASSPGTGRKVEQYF. Written as DNA, the CDR3 is TGTGCCAGCTCACCCGGGACAGGGAGGAAAGTCGAGCAGTACTTC.

The CDR3 loop reads CASSTGQGTDTQYF. The CDR3 bases are TGCGCCAGCAGTACGGGACAGGGAACAGATACGCAGTATTTT. V usage is TRBV10-1 and J usage is TRBJ2-3, with 9 bases that match TRBD1. The CDR3 is 14 residues long. Germline loops: CDR1 WNHNN, CDR2 SYGVQD (reference sequence). Trimming removed 5 bases from V and 3 bases from J; junction bases left unmatched: 3.

The rearrangement joins TRBV30 to TRBJ1-6, with a possible D match to TRBD1 (5 bases). In germline, CDR1 is GTSNPN, CDR2 SVGIG (reference sequence). V was clipped by 5 bases and J by 11 bases, with 16 bases between them. CDR3 size: 13 residues. CDR3 sequence (DNA): TGTGCCTGGGATCCGACAGAAGGGGCACCCCTCCACTTT. This translates into CAWDPTEGAPLHF.

The rearrangement links TRBV5-6 to TRBJ1-4; 8 bases are shared with TRBD1. In germline, CDR1 is SGHDT, CDR2 YYEEEE. Unmatched junction bases numbered 7, after V lost 4 bases and J lost 8 bases. The CDR3 is made up of 14 amino acids. The CDR3 DNA reads TGTGCCAGCAGCAGAGACAGGGGTAGAGAAAAACTGTTTTTT. This codes for CASSRDRGREKLFF.

The chain employs TRBV7-8 and TRBJ2-6; 7 bases fit TRBD2. V gave up 0 bases and J gave up 0 bases; unmatched junction bases: 2. The CDR3 loop spans 17 amino acids. Germline CDR1 reads SGHVS; CDR2 reads FQNEAQ. The CDR3 region is CASSLAGGFSGANVLTF. CDR3 bases: TGTGCCAGCAGCTTAGCGGGAGGGTTCTCTGGGGCCAACGTCCTGACTTTC.

The rearrangement joins TRBV6-1 to TRBJ2-1, with 8 nucleotides matching TRBD2. Germline V gene sequence: CDR1 MNHNS, CDR2 SASEGT. The ends lost 3 bases at V and 4 bases at J; junction bases unmatched: 2. The CDR3 extends over 14 amino acids. The CDR3 nucleotides read TGTGCCAGCAGTGAGGTAGCGGGATACAATGAGCAGTTCTTC. Its protein is CASSEVAGYNEQFF.

The rearrangement uses TRBV10-1 and TRBJ2-2, with D tentatively TRBD1 (5 bases). This CDR3 has 15 amino acids. V lost 7 bases to trimming and J lost 3 bases, with 15 bases between them. In germline, CDR1 is WNHNN, CDR2 SYGVQD (reference sequence). The CDR3 is CASIKGSRDTGELFF. The CDR3, as DNA: TGCGCCAGCATTAAGGGCTCCAGGGACACCGGGGAGCTGTTTTTT.